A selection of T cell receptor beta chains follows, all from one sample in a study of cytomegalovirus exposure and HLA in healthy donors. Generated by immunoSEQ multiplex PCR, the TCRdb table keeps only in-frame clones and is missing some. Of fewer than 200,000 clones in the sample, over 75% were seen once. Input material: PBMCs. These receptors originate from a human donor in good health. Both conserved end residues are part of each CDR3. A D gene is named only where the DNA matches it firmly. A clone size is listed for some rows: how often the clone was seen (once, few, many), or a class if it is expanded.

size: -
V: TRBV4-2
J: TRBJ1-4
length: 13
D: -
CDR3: CASSQVSSEKLFF
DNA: TGTGCCAGCAGCCAAGTTAGTTCTGAAAAACTGTTTTTT

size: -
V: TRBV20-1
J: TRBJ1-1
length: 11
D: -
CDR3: CSARVDYGAFF
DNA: TGCAGTGCTAGAGTTGACTATGGGGCTTTCTTT

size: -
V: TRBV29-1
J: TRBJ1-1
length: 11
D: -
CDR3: CAGSGGFEAFF
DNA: TGCGCGGGGTCGGGGGGTTTTGAAGCTTTCTTT

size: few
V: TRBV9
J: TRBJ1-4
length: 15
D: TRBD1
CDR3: CASSVDRGTNEKLFF
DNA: TGTGCCAGCAGCGTAGACAGGGGCACTAATGAAAAACTGTTTTTT

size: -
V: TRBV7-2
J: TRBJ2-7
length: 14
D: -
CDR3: CASREGGGTYEQYF
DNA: TGTGCCAGCCGCGAGGGGGGGGGCACCTACGAGCAGTATTTC

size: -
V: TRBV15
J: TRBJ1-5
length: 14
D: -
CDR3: CATSRDRDNQPQHF
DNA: TGTGCCACCAGCAGAGACCGAGATAATCAGCCCCAGCATTTT

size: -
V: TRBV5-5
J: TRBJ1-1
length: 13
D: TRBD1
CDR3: CASSPGRDRVAFF
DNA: TGTGCCAGCAGCCCAGGCCGGGACAGGGTCGCTTTCTTT

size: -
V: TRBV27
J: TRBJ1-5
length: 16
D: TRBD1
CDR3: CTSDRHSETDREPQHF
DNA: TGTACCAGCGACCGCCATTCCGAAACGGACAGGGAGCCCCAGCATTTT

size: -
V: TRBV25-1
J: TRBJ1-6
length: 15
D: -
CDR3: CASSEAGTPNSPLHF
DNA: TGTGCCAGCAGTGAAGCCGGGACTCCGAATTCACCCCTCCACTTT

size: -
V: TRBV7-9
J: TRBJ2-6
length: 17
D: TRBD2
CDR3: CASSLSGGAAGANVLTF
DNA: TGTGCCAGCAGTCTTAGCGGGGGGGCGGCTGGGGCCAACGTCCTGACTTTC

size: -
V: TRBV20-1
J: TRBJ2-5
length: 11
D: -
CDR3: CSARVQETQYF
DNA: TGCAGTGCTAGAGTACAAGAGACCCAGTACTTC

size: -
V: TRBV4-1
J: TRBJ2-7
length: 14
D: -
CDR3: CASSQDGDSYEQYF
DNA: TGCGCCAGCAGCCAAGATGGAGACAGCTACGAGCAGTACTTC

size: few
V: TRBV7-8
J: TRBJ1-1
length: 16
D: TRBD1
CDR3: CASSGRTGGADTEAFF
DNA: TGTGCCAGCAGCGGAAGGACAGGGGGCGCGGACACTGAAGCTTTCTTT

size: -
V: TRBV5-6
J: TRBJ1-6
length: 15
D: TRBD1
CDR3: CASSVTGTGGSPLHF
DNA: TGTGCCAGCAGCGTTACCGGGACAGGGGGCTCACCCCTCCACTTT

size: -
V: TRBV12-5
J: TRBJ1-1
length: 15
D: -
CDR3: CASGLGEGMNTEAFF
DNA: TGTGCTAGTGGTTTAGGGGAGGGGATGAACACTGAAGCTTTCTTT

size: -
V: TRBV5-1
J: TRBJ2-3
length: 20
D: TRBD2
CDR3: CASSAPPGLAGGFGTDTQYF
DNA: TGCGCCAGCAGCGCACCGCCGGGACTAGCGGGGGGCTTTGGCACAGATACGCAGTATTTT